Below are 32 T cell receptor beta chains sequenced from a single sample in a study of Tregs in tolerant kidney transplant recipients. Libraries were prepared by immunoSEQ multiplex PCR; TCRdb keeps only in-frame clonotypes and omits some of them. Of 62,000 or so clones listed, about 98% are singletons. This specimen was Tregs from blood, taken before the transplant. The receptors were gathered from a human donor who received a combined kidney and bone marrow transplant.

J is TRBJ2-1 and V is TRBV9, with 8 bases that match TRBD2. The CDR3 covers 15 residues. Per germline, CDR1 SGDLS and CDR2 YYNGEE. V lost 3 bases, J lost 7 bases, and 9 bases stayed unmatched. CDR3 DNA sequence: TGTGCCAGCAGCGCACGAGCGGGAGTGGGTAATGAGCAGTTCTTC. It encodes CASSARAGVGNEQFF.

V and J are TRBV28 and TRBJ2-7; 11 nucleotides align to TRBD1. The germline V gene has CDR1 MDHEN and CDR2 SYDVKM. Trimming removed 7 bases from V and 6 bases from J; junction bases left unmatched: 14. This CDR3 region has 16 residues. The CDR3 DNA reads TGTGCCAGCACCCCGTCGGGACAGGGGGTGTTAGGCGAGCAGTACTTC. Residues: CASTPSGQGVLGEQYF. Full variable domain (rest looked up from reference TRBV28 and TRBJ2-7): DVKVTQSSRYLVKRTGEKVFLECVQDMDHENMFWYRQDPGLGLRLIYFSYDVKMKEKGDIPEGYSVSREKKERFSLILESASTNQTSMYLCASTPSGQGVLGEQYFGPGTRLTVT.

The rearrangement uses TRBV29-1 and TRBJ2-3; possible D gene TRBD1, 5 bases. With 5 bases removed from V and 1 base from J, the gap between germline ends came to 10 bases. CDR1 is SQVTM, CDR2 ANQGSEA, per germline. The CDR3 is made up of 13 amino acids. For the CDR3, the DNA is TGCAGCGTTACCGACAGTGGCACAGATACGCAGTATTTT. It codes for CSVTDSGTDTQYF.

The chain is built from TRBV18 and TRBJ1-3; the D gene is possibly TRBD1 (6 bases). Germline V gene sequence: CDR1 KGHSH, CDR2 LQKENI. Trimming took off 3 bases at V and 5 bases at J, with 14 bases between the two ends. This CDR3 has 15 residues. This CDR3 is CASSPNPDRRNTIYF. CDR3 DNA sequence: TGTGCCAGCTCACCCAACCCGGACAGAAGAAACACCATATATTTT.

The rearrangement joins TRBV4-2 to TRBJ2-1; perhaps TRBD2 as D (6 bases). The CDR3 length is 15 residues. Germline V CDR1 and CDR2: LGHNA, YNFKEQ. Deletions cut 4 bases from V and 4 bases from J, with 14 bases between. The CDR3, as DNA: TGTGCCAGCAGCCCCCACGGGAGTAGGTACAATGAGCAGTTCTTC. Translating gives CASSPHGSRYNEQFF.

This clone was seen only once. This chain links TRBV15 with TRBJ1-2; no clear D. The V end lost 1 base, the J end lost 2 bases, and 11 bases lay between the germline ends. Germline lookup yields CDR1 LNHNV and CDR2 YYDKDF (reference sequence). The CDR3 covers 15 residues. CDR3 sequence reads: CATSRGLADNYGYTF. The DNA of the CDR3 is TGTGCCACCAGCAGAGGCTTAGCGGACAACTATGGCTACACCTTC. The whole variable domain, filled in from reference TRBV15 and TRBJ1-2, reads DAMVIQNPRYQVTQFGKPVTLSCSQTLNHNVMYWYQQKSSQAPKLLFHYYDKDFNNEADTPDNFQSRRPNTSFCFLDIRSPGLGDTAMYLCATSRGLADNYGYTFGSGTRLTVV.

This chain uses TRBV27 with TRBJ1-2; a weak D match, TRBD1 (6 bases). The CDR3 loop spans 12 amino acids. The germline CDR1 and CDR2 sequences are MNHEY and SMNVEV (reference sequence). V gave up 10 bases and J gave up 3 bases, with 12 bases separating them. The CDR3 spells CATRQEDYGYTF. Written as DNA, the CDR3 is TGTGCCACCCGACAGGAAGACTATGGCTACACCTTC.

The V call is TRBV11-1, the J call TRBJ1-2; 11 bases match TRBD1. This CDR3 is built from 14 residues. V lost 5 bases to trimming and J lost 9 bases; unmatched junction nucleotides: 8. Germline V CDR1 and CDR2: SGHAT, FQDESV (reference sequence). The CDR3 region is CASSPGTGGLSYTF. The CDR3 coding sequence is TGTGCCAGCAGCCCCGGGACAGGGGGTTTGAGCTACACCTTC.

This chain's CDR3 is CASSLSADSYNEQFF. CDR3 sequence (DNA): TGCGCCAGCAGCTTGTCTGCGGACTCCTACAATGAGCAGTTCTTC. J is TRBJ2-1 and V is TRBV5-1, with no clear D. Germline lookup yields CDR1 SGHRS and CDR2 YFSETQ. V lost 1 base to trimming and J lost 0 bases, with 8 bases between them. CDR3 length equals 15 residues.

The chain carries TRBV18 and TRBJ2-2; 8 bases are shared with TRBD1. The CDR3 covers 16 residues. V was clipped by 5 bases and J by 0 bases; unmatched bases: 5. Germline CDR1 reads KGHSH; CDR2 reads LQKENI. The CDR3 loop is CASSAQGAANTGELFF. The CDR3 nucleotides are TGTGCCAGCTCAGCGCAGGGGGCAGCGAACACCGGGGAGCTGTTTTTT.

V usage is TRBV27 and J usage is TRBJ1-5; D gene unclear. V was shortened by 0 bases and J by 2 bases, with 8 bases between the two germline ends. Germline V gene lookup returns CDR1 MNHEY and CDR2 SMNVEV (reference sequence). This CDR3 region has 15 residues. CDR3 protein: CASSLSFVGNQPQHF. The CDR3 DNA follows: TGTGCCAGCAGTTTATCATTCGTTGGCAATCAGCCCCAGCATTTT.

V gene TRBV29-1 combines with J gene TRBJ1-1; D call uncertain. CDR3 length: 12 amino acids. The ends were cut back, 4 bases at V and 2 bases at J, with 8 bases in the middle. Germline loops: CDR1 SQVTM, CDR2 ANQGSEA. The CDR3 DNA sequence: TGCAGCGTTGGTGGCAGAAACACTGAAGCTTTCTTT. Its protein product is CSVGGRNTEAFF.

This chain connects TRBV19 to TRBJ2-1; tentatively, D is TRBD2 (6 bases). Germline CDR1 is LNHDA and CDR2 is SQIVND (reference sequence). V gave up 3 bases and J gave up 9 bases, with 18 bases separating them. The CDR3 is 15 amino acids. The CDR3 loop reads CASSISAGRLGEQFF. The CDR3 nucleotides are TGTGCCAGTAGTATCAGTGCGGGGAGATTGGGTGAGCAGTTCTTC.

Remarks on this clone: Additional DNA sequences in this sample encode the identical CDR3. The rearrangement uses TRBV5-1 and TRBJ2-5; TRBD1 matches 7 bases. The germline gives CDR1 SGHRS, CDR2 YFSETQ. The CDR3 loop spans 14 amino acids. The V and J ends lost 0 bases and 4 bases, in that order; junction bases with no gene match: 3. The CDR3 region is CASSLEAGGETQYF. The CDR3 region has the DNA TGCGCCAGCAGCTTGGAAGCAGGGGGAGAGACCCAGTACTTC.

The CDR3 loop reads CASSVSAGRVIDTQYF. DNA of the CDR3: TGTGCCAGCAGCGTATCGGCGGGGCGCGTAATAGATACGCAGTATTTT. The chain has TRBV9 and TRBJ2-3; D is possibly TRBD2 (6 bases). The CDR3 spans 16 residues. Per the germline V gene, CDR1 is SGDLS and CDR2 is YYNGEE. Between the trimmed V and J ends, which lost 1 base and 5 bases, there was a span of 17 bases.

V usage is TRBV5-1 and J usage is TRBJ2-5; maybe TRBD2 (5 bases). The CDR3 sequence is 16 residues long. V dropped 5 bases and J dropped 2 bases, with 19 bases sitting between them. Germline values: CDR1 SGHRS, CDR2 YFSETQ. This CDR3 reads CASSPGIAQSQETQYF. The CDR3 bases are TGCGCCAGCAGTCCTGGGATAGCGCAATCTCAAGAGACCCAGTACTTC.

CDR3 DNA sequence: TGTGCCAGCTCACCACTTCCTCAGTCAACTAATGAAAAACTGTTTTTT. Its translation: CASSPLPQSTNEKLFF. The rearrangement links TRBV18 to TRBJ1-4; D is unresolved. The V and J ends lost 1 base and 0 bases respectively, with 9 bases between them. The CDR3 contains 16 residues. The germline V gene encodes CDR1 KGHSH and CDR2 LQKENI.

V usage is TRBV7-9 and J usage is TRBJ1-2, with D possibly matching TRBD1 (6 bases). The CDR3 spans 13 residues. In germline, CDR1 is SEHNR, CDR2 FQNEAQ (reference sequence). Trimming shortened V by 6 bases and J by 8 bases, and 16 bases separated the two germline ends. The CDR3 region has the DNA TGTGCCAGCAGTTTTACAGGGAAGGACGGCTACACCTTC. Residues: CASSFTGKDGYTF.

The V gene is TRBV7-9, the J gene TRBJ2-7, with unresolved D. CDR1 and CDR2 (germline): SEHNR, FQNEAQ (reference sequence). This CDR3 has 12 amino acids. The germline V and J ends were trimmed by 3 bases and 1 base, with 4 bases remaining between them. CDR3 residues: CASSFSSYEQYF. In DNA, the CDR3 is TGTGCCAGCAGCTTTTCGTCCTACGAGCAGTACTTC. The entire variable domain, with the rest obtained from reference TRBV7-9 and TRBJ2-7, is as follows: DTGVSQNPRHKITKRGQNVTFRCDPISEHNRLYWYRQTLGQGPEFLTYFQNEAQLEKSRLLSDRFSAERPKGSFSTLEIQRTEQGDSAMYLCASSFSSYEQYFGPGTRLTVT.

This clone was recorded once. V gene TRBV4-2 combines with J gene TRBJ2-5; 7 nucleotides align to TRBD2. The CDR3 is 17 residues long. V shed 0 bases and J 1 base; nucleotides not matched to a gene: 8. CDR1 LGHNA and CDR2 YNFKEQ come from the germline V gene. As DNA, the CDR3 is TGTGCCAGCAGCCAAGACCGGGCGGGGGTAACCCAAGAGACCCAGTACTTC. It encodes CASSQDRAGVTQETQYF.

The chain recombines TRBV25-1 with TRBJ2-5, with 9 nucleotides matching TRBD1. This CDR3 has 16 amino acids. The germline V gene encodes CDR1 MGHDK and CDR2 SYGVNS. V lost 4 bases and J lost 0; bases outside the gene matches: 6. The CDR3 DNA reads TGTGCCAGCAGTGGGACCGGGACAGGGAACCAAGAGACCCAGTACTTC. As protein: CASSGTGTGNQETQYF.

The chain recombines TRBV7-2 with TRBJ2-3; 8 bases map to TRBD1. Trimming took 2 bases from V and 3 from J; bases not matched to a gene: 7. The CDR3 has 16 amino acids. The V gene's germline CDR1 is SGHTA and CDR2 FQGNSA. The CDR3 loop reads CASSLWSGQATDTQYF. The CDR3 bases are TGTGCCAGCAGCTTATGGTCGGGACAGGCGACAGATACGCAGTATTTT.

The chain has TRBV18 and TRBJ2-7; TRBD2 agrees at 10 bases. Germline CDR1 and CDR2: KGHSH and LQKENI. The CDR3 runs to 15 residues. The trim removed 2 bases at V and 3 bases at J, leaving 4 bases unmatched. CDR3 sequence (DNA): TGTGCCAGCTCACCAAAGCGGGAGGGCCTCTACGAGCAGTACTTC. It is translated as CASSPKREGLYEQYF.

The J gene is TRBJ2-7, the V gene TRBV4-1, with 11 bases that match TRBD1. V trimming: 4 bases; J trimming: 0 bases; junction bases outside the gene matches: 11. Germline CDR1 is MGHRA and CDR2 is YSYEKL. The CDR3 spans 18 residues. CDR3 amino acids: CASSRRTGGVGASYEQYF. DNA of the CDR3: TGCGCCAGCAGCCGACGGACAGGGGGCGTTGGGGCCTCCTACGAGCAGTACTTC.

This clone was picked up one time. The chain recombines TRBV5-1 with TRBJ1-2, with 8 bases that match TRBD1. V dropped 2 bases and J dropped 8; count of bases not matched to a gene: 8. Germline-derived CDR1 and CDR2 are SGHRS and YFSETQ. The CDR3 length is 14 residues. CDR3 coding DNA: TGCGCCAGCAGCTTCGACAGGGGCCAGCCCGGCTACACCTTC. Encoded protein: CASSFDRGQPGYTF. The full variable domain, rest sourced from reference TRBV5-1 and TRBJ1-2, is KAGVTQTPRYLIKTRGQQVTLSCSPISGHRSVSWYQQTPGQGLQFLFEYFSETQRNKGNFPGRFSGRQFSNSRSEMNVSTLELGDSALYLCASSFDRGQPGYTFGSGTRLTVV.

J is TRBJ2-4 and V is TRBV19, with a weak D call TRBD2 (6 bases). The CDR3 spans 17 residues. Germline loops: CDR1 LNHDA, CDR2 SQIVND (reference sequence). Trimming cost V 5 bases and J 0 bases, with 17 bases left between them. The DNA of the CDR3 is TGTGCCAGTAGTTCAACCGGGAGACCTCTAGCCAAAAACATTCAGTACTTC. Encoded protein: CASSSTGRPLAKNIQYF.

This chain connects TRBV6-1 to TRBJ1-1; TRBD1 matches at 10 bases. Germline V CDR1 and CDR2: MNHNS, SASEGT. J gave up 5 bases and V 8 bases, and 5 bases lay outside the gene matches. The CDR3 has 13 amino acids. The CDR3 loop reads CASRGQGRTEAFF. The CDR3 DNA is TGTGCCAGCCGGGGACAGGGGCGGACTGAAGCTTTCTTT.

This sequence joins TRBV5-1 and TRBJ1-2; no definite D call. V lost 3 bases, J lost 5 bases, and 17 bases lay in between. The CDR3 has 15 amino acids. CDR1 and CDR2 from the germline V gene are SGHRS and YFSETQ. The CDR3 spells CASSSTIGGSYGYTF. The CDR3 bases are TGCGCCAGCAGCTCGACTATAGGAGGGTCATATGGCTACACCTTC.

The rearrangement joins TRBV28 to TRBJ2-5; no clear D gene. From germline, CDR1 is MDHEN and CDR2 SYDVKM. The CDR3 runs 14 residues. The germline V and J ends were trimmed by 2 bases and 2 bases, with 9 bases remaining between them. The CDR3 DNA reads TGTGCCAGCAGTTTAGAGTACAGACAAGAGACCCAGTACTTC. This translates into CASSLEYRQETQYF.

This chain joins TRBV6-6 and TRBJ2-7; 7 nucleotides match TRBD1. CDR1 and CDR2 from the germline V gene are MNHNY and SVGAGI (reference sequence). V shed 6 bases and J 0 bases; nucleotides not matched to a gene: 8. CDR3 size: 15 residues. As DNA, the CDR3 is TGTGCCAGCAGACCCCTTGGGACAGCCTCCTACGAGCAGTACTTC. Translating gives CASRPLGTASYEQYF.

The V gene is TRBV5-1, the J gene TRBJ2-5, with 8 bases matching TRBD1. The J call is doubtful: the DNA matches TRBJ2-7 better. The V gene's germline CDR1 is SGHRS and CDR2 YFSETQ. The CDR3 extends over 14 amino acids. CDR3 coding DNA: TGCGCCAGCAGCTTGGGGCAGGGGGCGTACGAGCAGTACTTC. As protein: CASSLGQGAYEQYF.

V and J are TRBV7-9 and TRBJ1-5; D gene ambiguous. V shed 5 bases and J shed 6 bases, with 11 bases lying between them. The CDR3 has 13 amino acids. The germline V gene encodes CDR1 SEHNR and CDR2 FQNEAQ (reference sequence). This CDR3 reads CASSTLPGQPQHF. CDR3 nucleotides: TGTGCCAGCAGCACATTGCCGGGTCAGCCCCAGCATTTT.